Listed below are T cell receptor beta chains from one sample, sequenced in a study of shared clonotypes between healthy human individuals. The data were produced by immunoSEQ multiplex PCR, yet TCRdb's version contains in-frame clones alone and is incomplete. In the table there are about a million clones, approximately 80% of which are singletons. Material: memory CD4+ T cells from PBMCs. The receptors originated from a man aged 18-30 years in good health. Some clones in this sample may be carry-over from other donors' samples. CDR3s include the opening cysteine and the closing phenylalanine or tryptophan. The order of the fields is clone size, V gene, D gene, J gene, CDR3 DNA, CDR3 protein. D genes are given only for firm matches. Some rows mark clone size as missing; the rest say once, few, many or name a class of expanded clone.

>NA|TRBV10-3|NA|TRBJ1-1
TGTGCCATCACCGACTCGCTGACGGGAAACACTGAAGCTTTCTTT
CAITDSLTGNTEAFF
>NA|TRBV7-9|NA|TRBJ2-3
TGTGCCAGCAGCTTTAGAGAGGGCGGGGATTTCACAGATACGCAGTATTTT
CASSFREGGDFTDTQYF
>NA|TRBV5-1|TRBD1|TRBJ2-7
TGCGCCAGCAGCTTGGCGACAGGGTCAACGTACGAGCAGTACTTC
CASSLATGSTYEQYF
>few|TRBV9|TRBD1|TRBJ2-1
TGTGCCAGCAGCGCTACCGGGACAGGGTACAATGAGCAGTTCTTC
CASSATGTGYNEQFF
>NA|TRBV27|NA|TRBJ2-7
TGTGCCAGCAGTCTAACTTGGAGCGGCTACGAGCAGTACTTC
CASSLTWSGYEQYF
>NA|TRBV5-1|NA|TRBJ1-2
TGCGCCAGCAGCTTGGTTTCGAGGCACACTAACTATGGCTACACCTTC
CASSLVSRHTNYGYTF
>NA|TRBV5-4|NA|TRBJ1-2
TGTGCCAGCAGCTTGGGGCAGGCTAACTATGGCTACACCTTC
CASSLGQANYGYTF
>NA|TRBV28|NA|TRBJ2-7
TGTGCCAGCGCGCGACTAGGGGCCTACGAGCAGTACTTC
CASARLGAYEQYF
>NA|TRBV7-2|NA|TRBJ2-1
TGTGCCAGCAGCTTAGATGGCCGGCAGGGTCGGGATGAGCAGTTCTTC
CASSLDGRQGRDEQFF
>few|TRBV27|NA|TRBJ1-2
TGTGCCAGCAGTTCACGGGACACAGCTAACTATGGCTACACCTTC
CASSSRDTANYGYTF
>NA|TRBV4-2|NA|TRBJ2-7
TGTGCCAGCAGCCAAGGGATGGCGAGGTCGGGAGTCATCGCCGACGAGCAGTACTTC
CASSQGMARSGVIADEQYF
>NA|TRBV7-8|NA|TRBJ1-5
TGTGCCAGCAGCTTATTTAGATCGGGAGGGAGTAGCAATCAGCCCCAGCATTTT
CASSLFRSGGSSNQPQHF
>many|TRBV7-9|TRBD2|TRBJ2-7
TGTGCCAGCAGTTCGGCGGGAGGCCCGGGGGGGCAGTACTTC
CASSSAGGPGGQYF
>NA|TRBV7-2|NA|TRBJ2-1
TGTGCCAGCAGCCAAACATCGGGCTCCTACAATGAGCAGTTCTTC
CASSQTSGSYNEQFF
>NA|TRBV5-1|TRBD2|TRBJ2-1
TGCGCCAGCAGCATGCAACTAGCGGGAGCCTACAATGAGCAGTTCTTC
CASSMQLAGAYNEQFF
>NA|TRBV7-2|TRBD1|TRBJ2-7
TGTGCCAGCAGCTTAGACAGGGGTTACGAGCAGTACTTC
CASSLDRGYEQYF
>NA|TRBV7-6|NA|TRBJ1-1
TGTGCCAGCGGTCATGGGATGAACACTGAAGCTTTCTTT
CASGHGMNTEAFF
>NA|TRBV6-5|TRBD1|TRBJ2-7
TGTGCCAGCAGTTCCCCTCCGACAGGGCGATCCTACGAGCAGTACTTC
CASSSPPTGRSYEQYF
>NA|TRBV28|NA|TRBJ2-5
TGTGCCAGCAGTTCGGATACAGGGTTGGTGGAGACCCAGTACTTC
CASSSDTGLVETQYF
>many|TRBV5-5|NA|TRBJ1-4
TGTGCCAGCAGCTTGGCCGGGGGTCGGGAAAAACTGTTTTTT
CASSLAGGREKLFF
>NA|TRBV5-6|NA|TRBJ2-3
TGTGCCAGCAGCTTGACAAGGACAGATACGCAGTATTTT
CASSLTRTDTQYF
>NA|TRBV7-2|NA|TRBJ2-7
TGTGCCAGCAGCTTAGGAGGGAAACCCTACGAGCAGTACTTC
CASSLGGKPYEQYF
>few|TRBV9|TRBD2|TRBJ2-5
TGTGCCAGCAGCGTGGGGACTAGCCGGGAGACCCAGTACTTC
CASSVGTSRETQYF
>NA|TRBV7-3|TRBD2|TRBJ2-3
TGTGCCAGCAGCTCTCCAGCGGGACCCTCAGATACGCAGTATTTT
CASSSPAGPSDTQYF
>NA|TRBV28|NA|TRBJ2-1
TGTGCCAGCAGCCCTCCGGGACAAGGGGTAAATGAGCAGTTCTTC
CASSPPGQGVNEQFF
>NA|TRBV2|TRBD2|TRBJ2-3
TGTGCCACCCAGCGGGAGCTCCTTCCGTATTTT
CATQRELLPYF
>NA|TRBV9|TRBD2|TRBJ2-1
TGTGCCAGCAGCGTAGTAGCGGGAGGGGACAATGAGCAGTTCTTC
CASSVVAGGDNEQFF